The rows below give T cell receptor beta chains drawn from one sample of a study of T cells after yellow fever vaccination. Via MiXCR, TCRdb re-called the 5' RACE reads, giving one row per CDR3 protein. The data contain about 300,000 distinct CDR3 sequences, around 6.8% of them seen just once; the ten biggest clones take up 15% to 20%. The sequences come from PBMCs, collected about 41 days after the first yellow fever vaccination. The receptors stem from a man younger than 30 who received the YFV17D yellow fever vaccine. Both conserved end residues are part of each CDR3. D genes are given only for firm matches. Clone size, where shown, is once, few, many, or a class for clones that have expanded.

>NA|TRBJ1-2|TRBV29-1|NA
CSVVGWAETTSGYTF
TGCAGCGTTGTGGGCTGGGCAGAAACAACATCGGGCTACACCTTC
>NA|TRBJ2-3|TRBV7-3|many
CASSLERTDTQYF
TGTGCCAGCAGCTTAGAGCGCACAGATACGCAGTATTTT
>NA|TRBJ2-3|TRBV7-6|few
CASSLVADLTDTQYF
TGTGCCAGCAGCTTAGTAGCGGACCTCACAGATACGCAGTATTTT
>NA|TRBJ2-1|TRBV2|NA
CASSVGPQGNEQFF
TGTGCCAGCAGTGTAGGGCCTCAAGGGAATGAGCAGTTCTTC
>NA|TRBJ1-5|TRBV21-1|NA
CASSCTSLINQPQHF
TGTGCCAGCAGCTGCACGTCTCTGATCAATCAGCCCCAGCATTTT
>TRBD1|TRBJ2-7|TRBV7-9|NA
CASSAAGGTYEQYF
TGTGCCAGCAGCGCCGCAGGGGGAACCTACGAGCAGTACTTC
>TRBD1|TRBJ1-3|TRBV4-1|many
CASSQGQGQGNTIYF
TGCGCCAGCAGCCAAGGACAGGGACAAGGAAACACCATATATTTT
>NA|TRBJ2-1|TRBV4-2|few
CASSQVTGGSEQFF
TGTGCCAGCAGCCAAGTTACAGGCGGAAGTGAGCAGTTCTTC
>NA|TRBJ2-3|TRBV20-1|NA
CSAEVGDTQYF
TGCAGTGCCGAGGTTGGAGATACGCAGTATTTT
>TRBD1|TRBJ1-3|TRBV5-1|few
CASSLEDRAGNTIYF
TGCGCCAGCAGCTTGGAGGACAGGGCCGGAAACACCATATATTTT
>NA|TRBJ2-5|TRBV24-1|many
CATSSVKQETQYF
TGTGCCACCTCGAGCGTCAAACAAGAGACCCAGTACTTC
>TRBD2|TRBJ2-2|TRBV20-1|few
CSARPRGGNTGELFF
TGCAGTGCTAGGCCGCGGGGGGGTAACACCGGGGAGCTGTTTTTT
>TRBD1|TRBJ2-7|TRBV5-1|NA
CASSLGGQGRDEQYF
TGCGCCAGCAGCTTGGGTGGACAGGGAAGGGACGAGCAGTACTTC
>TRBD1|TRBJ1-6|TRBV10-3|few
CAIRPGQGLSPLHF
TGTGCCATCAGACCGGGACAGGGACTTTCACCCCTCCACTTT
>TRBD1|TRBJ2-1|TRBV4-3|few
CASSEASGQLYNEQFF
TGCGCCAGCAGCGAAGCGTCGGGACAGTTATACAATGAGCAGTTCTTC
>NA|TRBJ2-6|TRBV12-3/TRBV12-4|NA
CASSFFSLGPGANVLTF
TGTGCCAGCAGTTTCTTCTCTCTGGGACCTGGGGCCAACGTCCTGACTTTC
>NA|TRBJ1-3|TRBV7-6|many
CASSQVGFDSGNTIYF
TGTGCCAGCAGCCAAGTGGGCTTCGACTCTGGAAACACCATATATTTT
>NA|TRBJ2-3|TRBV20-1|NA
CCARDWQGASTDTQYF
TGCTGTGCTAGAGATTGGCAGGGAGCTAGCACAGATACGCAGTATTTT
>TRBD1|TRBJ2-2|TRBV4-3|many
CASSPDRGSGELFF
TGCGCCAGCAGCCCGGACAGGGGGAGCGGGGAGCTGTTTTTT
>NA|TRBJ2-3|TRBV18|few
CASSPPVQGEAQYF
TGTGCCAGCTCACCACCGGTTCAGGGGGAGGCGCAGTATTTT
>TRBD1|TRBJ2-3|TRBV4-2|many
CASSPIQDRGLKDTQYF
TGTGCCAGCAGCCCTATACAGGACAGGGGGCTGAAAGATACGCAGTATTTT
>TRBD1|TRBJ2-5|TRBV12-3/TRBV12-4|many
CASSLTGVETQYF
TGTGCCAGCAGTTTGACAGGGGTAGAGACCCAGTACTTC